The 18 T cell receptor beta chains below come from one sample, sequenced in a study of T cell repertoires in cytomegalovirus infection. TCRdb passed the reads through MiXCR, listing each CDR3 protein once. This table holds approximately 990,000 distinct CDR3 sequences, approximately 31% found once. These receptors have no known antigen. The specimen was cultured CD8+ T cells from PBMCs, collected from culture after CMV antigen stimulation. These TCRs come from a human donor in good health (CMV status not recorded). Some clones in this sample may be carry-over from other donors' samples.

The CDR3 coding sequence is TGCAGCGTTGAAGCGGGGGCGACCCACACCGGGGAGCTGTTTTTT. Translation: CSVEAGATHTGELFF. V usage is TRBV29-1 and J usage is TRBJ2-2; possibly TRBD1 or TRBD2 for D (6 bases each). Deletions cut 1 base from V and 3 bases from J, with 12 bases between. The V gene's germline CDR1 is SQVTM and CDR2 ANQGSEA. The length of the CDR3 is 15 residues.

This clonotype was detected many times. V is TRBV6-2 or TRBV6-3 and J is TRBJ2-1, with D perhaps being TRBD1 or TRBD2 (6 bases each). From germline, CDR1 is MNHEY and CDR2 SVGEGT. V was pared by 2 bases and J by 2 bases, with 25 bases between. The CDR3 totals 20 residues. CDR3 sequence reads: CASSYPGAVIALSAYNEQFF. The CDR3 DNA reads TGTGCCAGCAGTTACCCGGGGGCTGTCATAGCGTTATCGGCCTACAATGAGCAGTTCTTC.

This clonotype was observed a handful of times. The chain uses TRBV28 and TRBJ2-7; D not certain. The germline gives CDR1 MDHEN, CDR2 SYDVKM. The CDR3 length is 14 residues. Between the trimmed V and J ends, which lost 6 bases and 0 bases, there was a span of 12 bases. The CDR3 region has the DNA TGTGCCAGCAGCCGCGACAAGAGCTCCTACGAGCAGTACGTC. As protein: CASSRDKSSYEQYV.

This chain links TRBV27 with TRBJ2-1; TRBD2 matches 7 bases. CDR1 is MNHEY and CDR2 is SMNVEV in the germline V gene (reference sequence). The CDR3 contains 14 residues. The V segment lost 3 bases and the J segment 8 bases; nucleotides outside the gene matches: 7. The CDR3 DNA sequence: TGTGCCAGCAGTTTGTGGGGGGGGGTGGATGAGCAGTTCTTC. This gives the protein CASSLWGGVDEQFF.

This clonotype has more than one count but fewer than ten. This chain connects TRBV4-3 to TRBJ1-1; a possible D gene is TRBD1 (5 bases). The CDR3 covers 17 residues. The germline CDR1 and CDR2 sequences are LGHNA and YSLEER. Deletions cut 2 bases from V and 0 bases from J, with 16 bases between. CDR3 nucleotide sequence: TGCGCCAGCAGCCAAAACCCACCCACAGGTTTGAACACTGAAGCTTTCTTT. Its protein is CASSQNPPTGLNTEAFF.

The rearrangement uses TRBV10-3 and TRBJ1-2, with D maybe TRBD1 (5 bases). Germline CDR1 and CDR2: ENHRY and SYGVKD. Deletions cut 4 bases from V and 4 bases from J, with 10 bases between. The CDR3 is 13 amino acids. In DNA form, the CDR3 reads TGTGCCATCAGTGGCCAGGGAGCCTATGGCTACACCTTC. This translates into CAISGQGAYGYTF.

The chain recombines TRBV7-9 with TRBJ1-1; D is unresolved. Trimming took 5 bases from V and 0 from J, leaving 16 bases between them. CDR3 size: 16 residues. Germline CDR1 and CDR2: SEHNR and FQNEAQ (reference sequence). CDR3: CASSPDRGSLNTEAFF. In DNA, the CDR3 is TGTGCCAGCAGCCCCGACCGAGGCAGCCTGAACACTGAAGCTTTCTTT.

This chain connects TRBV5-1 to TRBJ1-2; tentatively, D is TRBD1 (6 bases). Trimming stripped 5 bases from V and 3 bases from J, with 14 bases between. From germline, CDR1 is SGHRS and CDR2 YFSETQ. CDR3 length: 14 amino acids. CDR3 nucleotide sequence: TGCGCCAGCAGGGGGGCCCGGGAACACTATGGCTACACCTTC. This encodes CASRGAREHYGYTF.

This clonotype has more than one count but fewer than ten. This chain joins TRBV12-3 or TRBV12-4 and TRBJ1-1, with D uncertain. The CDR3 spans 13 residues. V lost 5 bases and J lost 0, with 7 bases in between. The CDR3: CASSAAVNTEAFF. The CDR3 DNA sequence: TGTGCCAGCAGTGCGGCGGTGAACACTGAAGCTTTCTTT.

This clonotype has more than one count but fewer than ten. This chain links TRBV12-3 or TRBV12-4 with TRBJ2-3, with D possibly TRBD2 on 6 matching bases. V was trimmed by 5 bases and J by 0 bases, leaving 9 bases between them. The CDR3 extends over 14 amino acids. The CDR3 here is CASSPSVSTDTQYF. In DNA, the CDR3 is TGTGCCAGCAGTCCTAGCGTTAGCACAGATACGCAGTATTTT.

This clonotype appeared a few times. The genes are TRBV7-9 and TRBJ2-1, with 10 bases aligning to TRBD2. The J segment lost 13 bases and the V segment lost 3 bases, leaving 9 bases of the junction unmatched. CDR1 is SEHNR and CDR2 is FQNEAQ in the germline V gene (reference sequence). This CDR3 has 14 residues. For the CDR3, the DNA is TGTGCCAGCAGCTTCGAGCGGGGGGGCCCTGTACAGTTCTTC. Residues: CASSFERGGPVQFF.

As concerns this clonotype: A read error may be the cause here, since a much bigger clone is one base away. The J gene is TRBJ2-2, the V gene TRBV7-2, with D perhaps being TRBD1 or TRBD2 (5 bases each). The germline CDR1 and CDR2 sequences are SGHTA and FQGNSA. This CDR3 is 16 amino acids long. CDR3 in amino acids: CAISMTDHGITGELFF. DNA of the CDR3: TGTGCCATCAGCATGACAGACCACGGGATCACCGGGGAGCTGTTTTTT.

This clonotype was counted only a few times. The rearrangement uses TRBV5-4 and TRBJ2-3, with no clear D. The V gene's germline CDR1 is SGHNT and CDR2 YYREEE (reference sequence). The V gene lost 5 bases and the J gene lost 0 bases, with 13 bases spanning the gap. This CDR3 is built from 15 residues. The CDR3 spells CASSPEVASTDTQYF. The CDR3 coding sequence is TGTGCCAGCAGTCCCGAGGTTGCTAGCACAGATACGCAGTATTTT.

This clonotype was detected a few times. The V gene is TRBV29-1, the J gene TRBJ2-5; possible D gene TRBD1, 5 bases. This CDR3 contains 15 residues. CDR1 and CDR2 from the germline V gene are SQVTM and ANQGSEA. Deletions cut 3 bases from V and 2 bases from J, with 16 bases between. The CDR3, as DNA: TGCAGCGTTGAGTACTCAGGGAACTCTCAAGAGACCCAGTACTTC. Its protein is CSVEYSGNSQETQYF.

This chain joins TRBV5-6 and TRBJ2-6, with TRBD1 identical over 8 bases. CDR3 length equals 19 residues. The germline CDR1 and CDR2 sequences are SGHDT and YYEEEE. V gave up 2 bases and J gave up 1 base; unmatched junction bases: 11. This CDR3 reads CASSFFRQGLSSGANVLTF. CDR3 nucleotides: TGTGCCAGCAGCTTCTTTAGACAGGGGCTATCGTCTGGGGCCAACGTCCTGACTTTC.

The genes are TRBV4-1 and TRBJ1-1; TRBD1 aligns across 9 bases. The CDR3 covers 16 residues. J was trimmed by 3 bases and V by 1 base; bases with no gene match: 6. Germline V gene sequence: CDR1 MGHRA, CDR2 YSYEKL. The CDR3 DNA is TGCGCCAGCAGCCAAGTTCCGGGGACAGGGCACACTGAAGCTTTCTTT. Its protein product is CASSQVPGTGHTEAFF.

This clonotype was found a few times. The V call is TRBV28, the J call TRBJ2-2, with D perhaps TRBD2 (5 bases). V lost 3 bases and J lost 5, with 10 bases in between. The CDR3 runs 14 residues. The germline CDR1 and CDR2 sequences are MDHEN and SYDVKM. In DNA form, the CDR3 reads TGTGCCAGCAGTTTCCGGGGTGAGACCGGGGAGCTGTTTTTT. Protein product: CASSFRGETGELFF.

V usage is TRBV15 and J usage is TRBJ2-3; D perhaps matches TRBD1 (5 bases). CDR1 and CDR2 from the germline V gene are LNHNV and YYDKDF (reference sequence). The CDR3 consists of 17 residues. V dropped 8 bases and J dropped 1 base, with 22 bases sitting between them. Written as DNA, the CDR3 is TGTGCCACCGACGACCTTTATCAGGGAACGGGCACAGATACGCAGTATTTT. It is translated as CATDDLYQGTGTDTQYF.